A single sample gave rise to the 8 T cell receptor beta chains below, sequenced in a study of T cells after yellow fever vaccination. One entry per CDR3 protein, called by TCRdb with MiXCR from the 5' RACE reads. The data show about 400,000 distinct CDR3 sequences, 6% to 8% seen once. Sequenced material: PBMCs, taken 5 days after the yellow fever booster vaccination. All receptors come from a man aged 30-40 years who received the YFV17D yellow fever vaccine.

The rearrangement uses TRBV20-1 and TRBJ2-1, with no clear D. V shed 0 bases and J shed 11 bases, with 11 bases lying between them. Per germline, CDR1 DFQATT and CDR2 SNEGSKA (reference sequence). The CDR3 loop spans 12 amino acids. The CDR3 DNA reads TGCAGTGCTAGAGATGGTCCGTCCAAGCAGTTCTTC. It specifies CSARDGPSKQFF.

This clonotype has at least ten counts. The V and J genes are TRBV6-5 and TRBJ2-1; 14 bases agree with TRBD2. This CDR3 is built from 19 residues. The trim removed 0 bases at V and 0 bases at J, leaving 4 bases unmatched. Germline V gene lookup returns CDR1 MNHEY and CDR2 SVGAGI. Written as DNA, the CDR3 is TGTGCCAGCAGTTACTCGAAGGGACTAGCGGGAGTCTCCTACAATGAGCAGTTCTTC. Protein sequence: CASSYSKGLAGVSYNEQFF.

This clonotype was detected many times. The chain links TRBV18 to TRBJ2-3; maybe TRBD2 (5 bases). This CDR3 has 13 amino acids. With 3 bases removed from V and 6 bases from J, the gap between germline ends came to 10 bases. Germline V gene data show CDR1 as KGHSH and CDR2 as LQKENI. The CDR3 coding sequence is TGTGCCAGCTCACCTGGAGGAGCGGATACGCAGTATTTT. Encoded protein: CASSPGGADTQYF. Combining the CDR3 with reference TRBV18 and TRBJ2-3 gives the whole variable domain NAGVMQNPRHLVRRRGQEARLRCSPMKGHSHVYWYRQLPEEGLKFMVYLQKENIIDESGMPKERFSAEFPKEGPSILRIQQVVRGDSAAYFCASSPGGADTQYFGPGTRLTVL.

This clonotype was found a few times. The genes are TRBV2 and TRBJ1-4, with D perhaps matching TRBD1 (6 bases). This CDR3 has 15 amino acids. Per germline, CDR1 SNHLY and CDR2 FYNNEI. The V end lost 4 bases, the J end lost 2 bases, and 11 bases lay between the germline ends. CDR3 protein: CASSGGASTNEKLFF. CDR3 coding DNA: TGTGCCAGCAGTGGGGGGGCGTCCACTAATGAAAAACTGTTTTTT.

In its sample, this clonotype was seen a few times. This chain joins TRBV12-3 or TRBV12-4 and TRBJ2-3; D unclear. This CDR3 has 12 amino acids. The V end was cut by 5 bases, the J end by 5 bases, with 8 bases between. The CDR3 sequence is CASSSFRDTQYF. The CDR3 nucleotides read TGTGCCAGCAGTAGCTTCAGAGATACGCAGTATTTT.

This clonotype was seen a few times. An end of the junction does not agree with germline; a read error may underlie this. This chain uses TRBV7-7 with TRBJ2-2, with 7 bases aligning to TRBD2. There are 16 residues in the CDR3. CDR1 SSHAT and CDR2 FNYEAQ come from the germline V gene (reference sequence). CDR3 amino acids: CASSLAAGEVTGELFF. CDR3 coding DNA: TGTGCTAGCAGCTTAGCTGCGGGAGAGGTTACCGGGGAGCTGTTTTTT.

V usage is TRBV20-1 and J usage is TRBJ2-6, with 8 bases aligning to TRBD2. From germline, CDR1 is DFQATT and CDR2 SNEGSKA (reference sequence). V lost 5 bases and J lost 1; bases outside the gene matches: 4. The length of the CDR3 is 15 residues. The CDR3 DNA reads TGCAGTGCTTCAACGGGGGGGTCTGGGGCCAACGTCCTGACTTTC. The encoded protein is CSASTGGSGANVLTF.

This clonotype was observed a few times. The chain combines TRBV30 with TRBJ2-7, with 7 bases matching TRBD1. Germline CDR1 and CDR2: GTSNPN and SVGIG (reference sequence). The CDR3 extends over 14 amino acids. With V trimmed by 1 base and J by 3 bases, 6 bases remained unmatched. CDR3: CAWSARGGVYEQYF. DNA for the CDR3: TGTGCCTGGAGTGCCAGAGGGGGCGTCTACGAGCAGTACTTC.